Each of the 11 T cell receptor beta chains below was sequenced from the same sample in a study of cytomegalovirus exposure and HLA in healthy donors. TCRdb's copy holds only in-frame clones and misses some; the assay was immunoSEQ multiplex PCR. The data hold fewer than 250,000 clones, with over 75% observed a single time. Source material: PBMCs. The receptors stem from a woman aged 18-29 years in good health and CMV-seropositive.

The chain has TRBV5-4 and TRBJ2-7, with TRBD2 matching 10 bases. This CDR3 has 15 amino acids. The V and J ends lost 0 bases and 4 bases, in that order; junction bases with no gene match: 4. Germline V gives CDR1 SGHNT, CDR2 YYREEE (reference sequence). In nucleotides, the CDR3 is TGTGCCAGCAGCTTGGGTGGTAGCGGGAGGTACGAGCAGTACTTC. This sequence encodes CASSLGGSGRYEQYF.

This chain uses TRBV30 with TRBJ2-2, with 8 bases that match TRBD1. This CDR3 is built from 18 residues. Germline V CDR1 and CDR2: GTSNPN, SVGIG (reference sequence). J was trimmed by 5 bases and V by 0 bases; bases with no gene match: 14. CDR3 loop: CAWSVQDRAPQGTGELFF. The CDR3 DNA follows: TGTGCCTGGAGTGTACAGGACAGGGCCCCGCAGGGGACCGGGGAGCTGTTTTTT.

The CDR3 protein is CASSQDPIETQYF. CDR3 DNA sequence: TGCGCCAGCAGCCAAGACCCCATCGAGACCCAGTACTTC. The chain recombines TRBV4-1 with TRBJ2-5, with D uncertain. This CDR3 has 13 residues. From germline, CDR1 is MGHRA and CDR2 YSYEKL. Trimming removed 0 bases at V and 5 bases at J, with 7 bases between.

The chain combines TRBV9 with TRBJ1-2; D is unclear. The germline CDR1 and CDR2 sequences are SGDLS and YYNGEE. This CDR3 comprises 15 residues. V dropped 4 bases and J dropped 8 bases, with 21 bases sitting between them. In DNA, the CDR3 is TGTGCCAGCAGCCCAGGCCCGGTCGCCGGTGAGGGCTACACCTTC. It translates to CASSPGPVAGEGYTF. The full variable domain, its missing parts supplied by reference TRBV9 and TRBJ1-2, is DSGVTQTPKHLITATGQRVTLRCSPRSGDLSVYWYQQSLDQGLQFLIQYYNGEERAKGNILERFSAQQFPDLHSELNLSSLELGDSALYFCASSPGPVAGEGYTFGSGTRLTVV.

The chain employs TRBV2 and TRBJ2-6; the D gene is possibly TRBD2 (6 bases). This CDR3 is built from 13 residues. The germline V and J ends were trimmed by 11 bases and 1 base, with 9 bases remaining between them. Germline CDR1 is SNHLY and CDR2 is FYNNEI. CDR3: CASRESGANVLTF. CDR3 in DNA: TGTGCCTCCCGGGAGTCTGGGGCCAACGTCCTGACTTTC.

The genes are TRBV5-1 and TRBJ2-5, with 13 positions matching TRBD2. Trimming removed 2 bases from V and 5 bases from J; junction bases left unmatched: 15. This CDR3 is 19 amino acids long. CDR1 is SGHRS and CDR2 is YFSETQ in the germline V gene. The CDR3 loop reads CASSFPRTSGSNPSETQYF. The CDR3 DNA is TGCGCCAGCAGCTTCCCTCGGACTAGCGGGAGCAACCCTAGCGAGACCCAGTACTTC.

This sequence joins TRBV5-1 and TRBJ1-5, with D uncertain. The CDR3 extends over 13 amino acids. Trimming removed 2 bases at V and 5 bases at J, with 8 bases between. The germline V gene has CDR1 SGHRS and CDR2 YFSETQ. This CDR3 reads CASSFDNDQPQHF. In DNA form, the CDR3 reads TGCGCCAGCAGCTTTGACAACGATCAGCCCCAGCATTTT.

J is TRBJ2-5 and V is TRBV20-1; D gene ambiguous. Trimming cost V 8 bases and J 5 bases, with 12 bases left between them. This CDR3 comprises 11 residues. Germline lookup yields CDR1 DFQATT and CDR2 SNEGSKA (reference sequence). The CDR3, as DNA: TGCAGTATTAGCCCCGGGGAGACCCAGTACTTC. It is translated as CSISPGETQYF.

This clone has just one count. The chain has TRBV19 and TRBJ2-1, with 11 bases that match TRBD2. V gave up 3 bases and J gave up 6 bases; unmatched junction bases: 4. The CDR3 covers 15 residues. Germline V lookup: CDR1 LNHDA, CDR2 SQIVND (reference sequence). The CDR3 DNA reads TGTGCCAGTAGTATCGTACTAGCGGGAGTCAATGAGCAGTTCTTC. Residues: CASSIVLAGVNEQFF.

The CDR3 reads CASTELAVGAQFF. In nucleotides, the CDR3 is TGTGCCAGCACCGAACTAGCGGTCGGGGCGCAGTTCTTC. The V and J genes are TRBV2 and TRBJ2-1; 8 positions agree with TRBD2. CDR1 SNHLY and CDR2 FYNNEI come from the germline V gene. The CDR3 totals 13 residues. The V gene end was trimmed by 7 bases and the J gene end by 12 bases; junction bases not matched to a gene: 11. The full variable domain, in which reference TRBV2 and TRBJ2-1 provide the parts outside the CDR3, is EPEVTQTPSHQVTQMGQEVILRCVPISNHLYFYWYRQILGQKVEFLVSFYNNEISEKSEIFDDQFSVERPDGSNFTLKIRSTKLEDSAMYFCASTELAVGAQFFGPGTRLTVL.

In DNA form, the CDR3 reads TGTGCCAGCAGCGTAGGACAAGGAGGTGGAAACACCATATATTTT. The encoded protein is CASSVGQGGGNTIYF. V gene TRBV9 combines with J gene TRBJ1-3; no reliable D call. Trimming cost V 0 bases and J 3 bases, with 10 bases left between them. Germline V gene data show CDR1 as SGDLS and CDR2 as YYNGEE. The CDR3 runs to 15 residues.